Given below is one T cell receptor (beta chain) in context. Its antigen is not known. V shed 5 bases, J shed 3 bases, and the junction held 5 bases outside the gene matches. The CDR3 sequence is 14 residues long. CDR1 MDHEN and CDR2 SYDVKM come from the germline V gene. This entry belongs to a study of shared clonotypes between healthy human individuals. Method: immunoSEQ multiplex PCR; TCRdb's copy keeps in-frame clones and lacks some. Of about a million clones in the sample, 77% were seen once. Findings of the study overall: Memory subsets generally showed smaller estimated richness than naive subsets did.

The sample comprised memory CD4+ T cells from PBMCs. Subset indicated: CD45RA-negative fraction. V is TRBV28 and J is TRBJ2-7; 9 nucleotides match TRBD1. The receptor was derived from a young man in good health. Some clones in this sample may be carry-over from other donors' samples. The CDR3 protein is CASSKRDRVYEQYF. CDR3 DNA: TGTGCCAGCAGTAAGAGGGACAGGGTCTACGAGCAGTACTTC.